This TCR beta chain stems from a study of blood T cell repertoires in COVID-19. Across the whole study: Specimens from acute and convalescent COVID-19 originated in the United States, Italy and Spain.

Trimming removed 1 base at V and 1 base at J, with 12 bases between. This CDR3 comprises 15 residues. Germline loops: CDR1 SGHKS, CDR2 YYEKEE (reference sequence). Repertoires were generated with immunoSEQ multiplex PCR, while TCRdb's copy carries only in-frame clones and drops some. In the table there are over 60,000 clones, roughly 81% of which are singletons. The sequenced material came from peripheral blood. This TCR was sampled from a human donor in a cohort sampled during active COVID-19. The J gene is TRBJ2-7, the V gene TRBV5-5; weak D call: TRBD2 (5 bases). The DNA of the CDR3 is TGTGCCAGCAGCTTGAATGGCGGACTTTCCTACGAGCAGTACTTC. Translation gives CASSLNGGLSYEQYF.